The clone carrying this T cell receptor (beta chain) was seen only a few times. Antigen unknown. Germline CDR1 is SEHNR and CDR2 is FQNEAQ (reference sequence). This CDR3 is built from 12 residues. V lost 5 bases, J lost 13 bases, and 8 bases stayed unmatched. This sample was taken from a study of cytomegalovirus exposure and HLA in healthy donors. General study points: In a later analysis, several top co-occurrence clusters appeared linked to parvovirus B19, influenza, CMV and Epstein-Barr virus. Most of the CMV-associated TCR beta chains (in a later analysis) appeared to be HLA-restricted. For most subjects, TCR beta sequences were reported to predict HLA-A and HLA-B alleles with accuracy. TCR association rates varied by HLA locus in a later analysis, with DRB1 highest and HLA-C lowest.

Primers included in the PCR were 60 Vbeta and 13 Jbeta primers. Clones were read by immunoSEQ multiplex PCR, and TCRdb kept only the in-frame ones, dropping some. The table shows under 200,000 clones, with around 78% occurring only once. The clonotype originates from a man aged 35-49 years in good health and CMV-seronegative. The sequencing input was PBMCs. The genes are TRBV7-9 and TRBJ2-1; TRBD2 aligns across 7 bases. CDR3 DNA: TGTGCCAGCAGCCCTAGCGGCCTTCATCAGTTCTTC. This encodes CASSPSGLHQFF.